This is a list of T cell receptor beta chains from one sample in a study of blood T cell repertoires in COVID-19. Assay used: immunoSEQ multiplex PCR; TCRdb lists only in-frame clones, some missing. This sample yields 270,000 or so clones, of which approximately 85% are seen a single time; 10% to 15% belongs to the top ten. Sequenced input: peripheral blood. These receptors were obtained from a human donor in a cohort sampled during active COVID-19. The CDR3 runs from the conserved cysteine through the conserved F or W. Each record gives: clone size, D gene, J gene, V gene, CDR3 DNA, CDR3 protein. The D gene is left open where the match is weak. The size of a clone is reported for some rows only, either as once, few or many, or as a class for expanded clones.

NA | NA | TRBJ2-2 | TRBV5-1 | TGCGCCAGCAGCTTGGATACGGCCGGGGAGCTGTTTTTT | CASSLDTAGELFF
once | NA | TRBJ1-2 | TRBV6-2/TRBV6-3 | TGTGCCAGCAGTTACTCCCCGAGAAATGGCTACACCTTC | CASSYSPRNGYTF
NA | TRBD2 | TRBJ2-7 | TRBV2 | TGTGCCAGCAGTGAAGCAAGGCTAGCGGTTAACTACGAGCAGTACTTC | CASSEARLAVNYEQYF
NA | TRBD1 | TRBJ1-1 | TRBV28 | TGTGCCAGCCAAGAGACAGGGGAGCCCACTGAAGCTTTCTTT | CASQETGEPTEAFF
NA | NA | TRBJ2-3 | TRBV7-9 | TGTGCCAGCAGTTTAGGCCTATTAGATACGCAGTATTTT | CASSLGLLDTQYF
once | NA | TRBJ1-6 | TRBV9 | TGTGCCAGCTCCTGGACAGCCAATAATTCACCCCTCCACTTT | CASSWTANNSPLHF
NA | NA | TRBJ1-3 | TRBV9 | TGTGCCAGCAGCTCAGGGTCTCAGGGCACCATATATTTT | CASSSGSQGTIYF
NA | NA | TRBJ1-4 | TRBV7-9 | TGTGCCAGCAGCCCCTGGCCCGCTGAAAAACTGTTTTTT | CASSPWPAEKLFF
NA | NA | TRBJ1-1 | TRBV2 | TGTGCCAGCCTCCCAGGGTTTACTGAAGCTTTCTTT | CASLPGFTEAFF
NA | TRBD1 | TRBJ2-7 | TRBV27 | TGTGCCAGCAGTTGGGGGTCGGGGACAGGGAGTTGCAACGAGCAGTACTTC | CASSWGSGTGSCNEQYF
NA | NA | TRBJ1-4 | TRBV15 | TGTGCCACCAGCAGAGGCCCAACACGGGCTAATGAAAAACTGTTTTTT | CATSRGPTRANEKLFF
NA | NA | TRBJ1-5 | TRBV30 | TGTGCCTGGAGTGGGGCAAAGAGATATCAGCCCCAGCATTTT | CAWSGAKRYQPQHF
NA | TRBD2 | TRBJ2-3 | TRBV18 | TGTGCCAGCTCACTTAGGGAGGGAACAGGAAACGCAGATACGCAGTATTTT | CASSLREGTGNADTQYF
NA | NA | TRBJ2-7 | TRBV5-6 | TGTGCCAGCAGCTTGGGGGACGGGAGCTCCTACGAGCAGTACTTC | CASSLGDGSSYEQYF
few | NA | TRBJ2-1 | TRBV3-1/TRBV3-2 | TGTGCCAGCAGCCAACAGTCTGGAGCGGGCTCCTACAATGAGCAGTTCTTC | CASSQQSGAGSYNEQFF
NA | NA | TRBJ1-1 | TRBV27 | TGTGCCAGCAGGGGGGGGACGGCGAACACTGAAGCTTTCTTT | CASRGGTANTEAFF
NA | TRBD2 | TRBJ2-7 | TRBV10-1 | TGCGCCAGGGGAAGAGCGGGAGTGACGAACGAGCAGTACTTC | CARGRAGVTNEQYF
NA | NA | TRBJ1-1 | TRBV28 | TGTGCCAGCAGTCCGGACAGTTACACTGAAGCTTTCTTT | CASSPDSYTEAFF
once | NA | TRBJ1-1 | TRBV28 | TGTGCCAGCAGTCAATGGGGCAACGCGGCTTTCTTT | CASSQWGNAAFF
NA | NA | TRBJ1-1 | TRBV19 | TGTGCCAGTAGTACACAGACTAAGAACACTGAAGCTTTCTTT | CASSTQTKNTEAFF
NA | TRBD2 | TRBJ2-7 | TRBV28 | TGTGCCAGCCGGGGGGGTAGCGGGAGGGCTGGGCAGTACTTC | CASRGGSGRAGQYF
NA | TRBD1 | TRBJ2-6 | TRBV29-1 | TGCAGCGTGTCGACAGGGGTTGGGGCCAACGTCCTGACTTTC | CSVSTGVGANVLTF